This TCR beta chain is drawn from a study of blood T cells in healthy people across ages. This clonotype showed up just once. The CDR3 consists of 20 residues. The V segment lost 4 bases and the J segment 3 bases; nucleotides outside the gene matches: 19. Per the germline V gene, CDR1 is SGDLS and CDR2 is YYNGEE. A J-beta primer mix and a sample-barcoded 5' primer were used in a second PCR of about 7 to 11 cycles. MiXCR was run by TCRdb on the 5' RACE reads, yielding one entry per CDR3 protein. The sample carries 800,000 to 1,000,000 distinct CDR3 sequences, 48% recorded once. The chain couples TRBV9 to TRBJ2-3; TRBD2 aligns across 11 bases. This sequence originates from a man under 40 in good health. Sample: blood. The chain's CDR3 is CASSTRQGTSGVLGTDTQYF. The CDR3 nucleotides read TGTGCCAGCAGCACCCGACAGGGGACTAGCGGCGTCCTTGGGACAGATACGCAGTATTTT.